This T cell receptor (beta chain) originates from a study of blood T cell repertoires in COVID-19. As for the study in general: Samples of COVID-19 (acute and convalescent) were obtained from the United States, Italy and Spain. T cells, B-cell-depleted T cells, or PBMCs supplied cDNA or gDNA.

The CDR3 totals 14 residues. The germline V gene encodes CDR1 SGHRS and CDR2 YFSETQ. Trimming at V came to 4 bases and at J to 2 bases, leaving 3 bases not matched to a gene. How the authors handled the data: Nucleated cell number was recorded as an estimate derived from reference gene primer amplification. The data were produced by immunoSEQ multiplex PCR, yet TCRdb's version contains in-frame clones alone and is incomplete. V and J calls and clone size are as listed in that table; D and trimming were resolved from the DNA. The data contain 65,000 to 70,000 clones, 85% to 90% of them singletons. The rearrangement joins TRBV5-1 to TRBJ1-1; 9 nucleotides agree with TRBD1. The clonotype comes from a man aged 50 to 59 with acute or convalescent COVID-19. The specimen sequenced was peripheral blood. The CDR3 loop reads CASSGGQGNTEAFF. The DNA of the CDR3 is TGCGCCAGCAGCGGGGGACAGGGCAACACTGAAGCTTTCTTT.